The clone carrying this TCR beta chain was observed a handful of times. Germline CDR1 and CDR2: SNHLY and FYNNEI. The CDR3 contains 17 residues. Trimming removed 0 bases at V and 0 bases at J, with 12 bases between. The sample is drawn from a study of cytomegalovirus exposure and HLA in healthy donors. Researchers ran the PCR with 60 Vbeta and 13 Jbeta primers. This table comes from immunoSEQ multiplex PCR, and its TCRdb copy is limited to in-frame clones, with some not included. The sample has 110,000 to 150,000 clones; around a tenth are singletons. The sequence was obtained from a male donor in good health and CMV-seronegative. The sequenced material came from PBMCs. The chain joins TRBV2 to TRBJ2-1; D possibly corresponds to TRBD2 (5 bases). The CDR3 sequence: CASSEASRAGSYNEQFF. CDR3 DNA sequence: TGTGCCAGCAGTGAAGCGAGTAGGGCGGGCTCCTACAATGAGCAGTTCTTC.